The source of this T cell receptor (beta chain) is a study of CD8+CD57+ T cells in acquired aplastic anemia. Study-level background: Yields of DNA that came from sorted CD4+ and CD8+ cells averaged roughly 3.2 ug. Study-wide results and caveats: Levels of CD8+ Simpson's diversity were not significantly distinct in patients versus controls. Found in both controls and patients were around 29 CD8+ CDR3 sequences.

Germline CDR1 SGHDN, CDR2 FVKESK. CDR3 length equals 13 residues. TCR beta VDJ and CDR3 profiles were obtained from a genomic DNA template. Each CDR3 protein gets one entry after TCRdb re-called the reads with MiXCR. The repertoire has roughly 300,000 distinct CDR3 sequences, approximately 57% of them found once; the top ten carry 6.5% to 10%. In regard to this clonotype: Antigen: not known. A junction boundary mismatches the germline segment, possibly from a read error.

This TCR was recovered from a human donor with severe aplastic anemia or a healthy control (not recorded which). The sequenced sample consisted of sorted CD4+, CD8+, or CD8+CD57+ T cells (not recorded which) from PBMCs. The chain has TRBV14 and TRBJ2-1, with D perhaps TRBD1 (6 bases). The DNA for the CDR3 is TGTGCCAGCAGCCGAAGTCGGGACAATGGGCAGTTCTTC. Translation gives CASSRSRDNGQFF. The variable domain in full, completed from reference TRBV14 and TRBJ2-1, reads EAGVTQFPSHSVIEKGQTVTLRCDPISGHDNLYWYRRVMGKEIKFLLHFVKESKQDESGMPNNRFLAERTGGTYSTLKVQPAELEDSGVYFCASSRSRDNGQFFGPGTRLTVL.